This TCR beta chain was found in a study of T cells in Graves' hyperthyroidism and ophthalmopathy. For the study at large: Peripheral blood was obtained at initial diagnosis, preceding any treatment. General study results and limits: Peripheral blood also featured most of the thyroid clonotypes expanded above 0.001.

What was amplified from RNA transcripts were TCR beta CDR3 regions. The HTBI primer set was used in a first-round RT-PCR of the TCR CDR3. TCRdb reanalysed the multiplex PCR reads using MiXCR and keeps one entry per CDR3 protein. Of 730,000 or so distinct CDR3 sequences listed, roughly a sixth are singletons. This clonotype showed up many times. The antigen is unknown. The material sequenced was blood. This TCR was sampled from a woman aged 50 to 60 with Graves' hyperthyroidism that later progressed to Graves' ophthalmopathy.

Here the CDR3 DNA reads TGTGCCAGCAGCCAAACCCCACTAGCGGGGGTAGGCGGGGAGCTGTTTTTT. This sequence encodes CASSQTPLAGVGGELFF. The J gene is TRBJ2-2, the V gene TRBV3-1; 11 nucleotides match TRBD2. CDR1 is LGHDT, CDR2 YNNKEL, per germline (reference sequence). CDR3 size: 17 residues. The trim removed 2 bases at V and 7 bases at J, leaving 9 bases unmatched.